These T cell receptor beta chains were read from a single sample in a study of chemoradiotherapy in HPV16-positive cancers. Method: immunoSEQ multiplex PCR; TCRdb's copy keeps in-frame clones and lacks some. The sample includes roughly 30,000 clones, around 93% of them seen just once. The specimen was blood, collected from a patient who underwent chemoradiotherapy. These receptor sequences come from a human donor with HPV-associated anogenital cancer. Each CDR3 is given with its conserved first and last residue. The D gene is left open where the match is weak. Where a row states a size, it is once, few, many or the class of an expanded clone; other rows omit it.

abundance: NA
v_gene: TRBV11-2
j_gene: TRBJ2-3
d_gene: NA
CDR3aa: CASSLIRGTDTQYF
CDR3nt: TGTGCCAGCAGCTTGATAAGGGGAACAGATACGCAGTATTTT

abundance: NA
v_gene: TRBV23-1
j_gene: TRBJ2-1
d_gene: NA
CDR3aa: CASSQSSQGGNASYNEQFF
CDR3nt: TGCGCCAGCAGTCAGTCGTCTCAAGGGGGAAACGCCTCCTACAATGAGCAGTTCTTC

abundance: few
v_gene: TRBV6-1
j_gene: TRBJ1-5
d_gene: NA
CDR3aa: CASTWGQEGNQPQHF
CDR3nt: TGTGCCAGCACTTGGGGGCAGGAAGGCAATCAGCCCCAGCATTTT

abundance: NA
v_gene: TRBV19
j_gene: TRBJ1-4
d_gene: NA
CDR3aa: CASTGKRGEKLFF
CDR3nt: TGTGCCAGTACGGGCAAGAGAGGAGAAAAACTGTTTTTT

abundance: NA
v_gene: TRBV19
j_gene: TRBJ2-1
d_gene: TRBD2
CDR3aa: CASSQTGTRPANEQFF
CDR3nt: TGTGCCAGTAGTCAGACCGGGACTAGACCTGCGAATGAGCAGTTCTTC

abundance: NA
v_gene: TRBV5-5
j_gene: TRBJ2-2
d_gene: NA
CDR3aa: CASSLTGPTGELFF
CDR3nt: TGTGCCAGCAGCTTGACGGGACCTACCGGGGAGCTGTTTTTT

abundance: NA
v_gene: TRBV9
j_gene: TRBJ2-1
d_gene: TRBD2
CDR3aa: CASSVAGSGGAFDEQFF
CDR3nt: TGTGCCAGCAGCGTAGCCGGTAGCGGGGGGGCCTTCGATGAGCAGTTCTTC

abundance: NA
v_gene: TRBV7-3
j_gene: TRBJ1-2
d_gene: TRBD1
CDR3aa: CASSSLDRDGYTF
CDR3nt: TGTGCCAGCAGCTCATTGGACAGGGATGGCTACACCTTC

abundance: once
v_gene: TRBV15
j_gene: TRBJ1-2
d_gene: NA
CDR3aa: CATSRDLGLKYGYTF
CDR3nt: TGTGCCACCAGCAGAGATTTAGGACTGAAGTATGGCTACACCTTC

abundance: once
v_gene: TRBV9
j_gene: TRBJ2-7
d_gene: NA
CDR3aa: CASSVPGTCHEQYF
CDR3nt: TGTGCCAGCAGCGTCCCCGGGACATGCCACGAGCAGTACTTC

abundance: NA
v_gene: TRBV6-5
j_gene: TRBJ2-7
d_gene: NA
CDR3aa: CASSLVRDSEQYF
CDR3nt: TGTGCCAGCAGTTTAGTCCGAGATTCGGAGCAGTACTTC

abundance: few
v_gene: TRBV19
j_gene: TRBJ1-5
d_gene: TRBD1
CDR3aa: CATLDRGNQPQHF
CDR3nt: TGTGCCACCCTCGACAGGGGAAATCAGCCCCAGCATTTT

abundance: NA
v_gene: TRBV4-1
j_gene: TRBJ2-7
d_gene: TRBD1
CDR3aa: CASSQDRMGQGAPYEQYF
CDR3nt: TGCGCCAGCAGCCAAGATCGAATGGGACAGGGGGCCCCCTACGAGCAGTACTTC

abundance: NA
v_gene: TRBV4-2
j_gene: TRBJ2-7
d_gene: NA
CDR3aa: CASSPFILSYEQYF
CDR3nt: TGTGCCAGCAGCCCTTTTATTCTCTCCTACGAGCAGTACTTC

abundance: NA
v_gene: TRBV18
j_gene: TRBJ1-5
d_gene: NA
CDR3aa: CASSPPGRNSNQPQHF
CDR3nt: TGTGCCAGCTCACCTCCGGGACGCAATAGCAATCAGCCCCAGCATTTT

abundance: NA
v_gene: TRBV2
j_gene: TRBJ1-5
d_gene: NA
CDR3aa: CASSWSSAQPQHF
CDR3nt: TGTGCCAGCAGTTGGTCTTCAGCTCAGCCCCAGCATTTT

abundance: NA
v_gene: TRBV29-1
j_gene: TRBJ1-1
d_gene: TRBD1
CDR3aa: CSAIQAGGTEAFF
CDR3nt: TGCAGCGCAATACAGGCAGGGGGGACTGAAGCTTTCTTT

abundance: NA
v_gene: TRBV6-1
j_gene: TRBJ2-7
d_gene: NA
CDR3aa: CASRMLFGDSYEQYF
CDR3nt: TGTGCCAGCAGGATGCTGTTCGGGGACTCCTACGAGCAGTACTTC

abundance: once
v_gene: TRBV15
j_gene: TRBJ2-2
d_gene: NA
CDR3aa: CATSRDWNRANTGELFF
CDR3nt: TGTGCCACCAGCAGAGATTGGAACAGGGCGAACACCGGGGAGCTGTTTTTT

abundance: NA
v_gene: TRBV6-5
j_gene: TRBJ1-5
d_gene: NA
CDR3aa: CASRLDSHSNQPQHF
CDR3nt: TGTGCCAGCAGGTTGGACAGCCATAGCAATCAGCCCCAGCATTTT

abundance: NA
v_gene: TRBV7-9
j_gene: TRBJ1-4
d_gene: TRBD1
CDR3aa: CASSRAETGAEKLFF
CDR3nt: TGTGCCAGCAGCCGGGCGGAGACAGGGGCAGAAAAACTGTTTTTT

abundance: NA
v_gene: TRBV5-1
j_gene: TRBJ2-4
d_gene: NA
CDR3aa: CASSLWGTAKNIQYF
CDR3nt: TGCGCCAGCAGCTTGTGGGGAACAGCCAAAAACATTCAGTACTTC

abundance: NA
v_gene: TRBV7-9
j_gene: TRBJ2-5
d_gene: NA
CDR3aa: CASSFRRERETQYF
CDR3nt: TGTGCCAGCAGCTTTCGAAGGGAAAGAGAGACCCAGTACTTC

abundance: NA
v_gene: TRBV6-5
j_gene: TRBJ2-3
d_gene: NA
CDR3aa: CASSRDGSDTQYF
CDR3nt: TGTGCCAGCAGTAGGGACGGATCAGATACGCAGTATTTT